This TCR beta chain was documented in a study of shared clonotypes between healthy human individuals. Overall study findings and caveats: Sharing of clonotypes among donors was expected to vary with sequencing depth. Generation of non-shared clonotypes was less probable than generation of clonotypes shared by all four donors.

Germline CDR1 and CDR2: SNHLY and FYNNEI. The CDR3 is 17 residues long. V was clipped by 5 bases and J by 1 base; unmatched bases: 14. A word on this clone: The antigen is undetermined.

Sorted-subset replicate PCRs used about 200 ng DNA, some 31,000 T cell genomes. Produced via immunoSEQ multiplex PCR; TCRdb's table is partial and in-frame only. The data contain 2.3 million or so clones, approximately 95% of them seen just once; the ten biggest clones take up 0.35% to 0.45%. This sequence originates from a man aged 18 to 30 in good health. Some clones in this sample may be carry-over from other donors' samples. The sequenced sample was naive CD4+ T cells from PBMCs. The subset denotes: CD45RA+ positively selected. The chain links TRBV2 to TRBJ2-7, with 7 bases identical to TRBD2. The chain's CDR3 is CASSPGSGIKRSYEQYF. The CDR3 DNA sequence: TGTGCCAGCAGTCCGGGAAGCGGGATAAAAAGGTCCTACGAGCAGTACTTC.